These T cell receptor beta chains were read from a single sample in a study of blood T cell repertoires in COVID-19. Only in-frame clones appear in the TCRdb table, and some are missing; sequencing was by immunoSEQ multiplex PCR. The sample has 89,000 or so clones; 75% to 90% are singletons. Sequenced sample: peripheral blood. The receptors originated from a man at least 80 years old with acute or convalescent COVID-19. CDR3s include the opening cysteine and the closing phenylalanine or tryptophan. The D gene is left open where the match is weak. Rows may omit the clone size; those that give it use once, few, many or a size class.

size	V	J	D	CDR3	DNA
NA	TRBV5-1	TRBJ2-2	TRBD1	CASSLTGGGPGELFF	TGCGCCAGCAGCTTAACAGGGGGTGGTCCCGGGGAGCTGTTTTTT
NA	TRBV28	TRBJ2-7	TRBD2	CASSPLAGISYEQYF	TGTGCCAGCAGCCCACTAGCGGGCATCTCCTACGAGCAGTACTTC
NA	TRBV19	TRBJ2-4	NA	CASIGRAKNIQYF	TGTGCCAGTATTGGGAGGGCCAAAAACATTCAGTACTTC
once	TRBV5-1	TRBJ2-1	TRBD1	CASRSGGVWDEQFF	TGCGCCAGCAGGTCAGGGGGTGTCTGGGATGAGCAGTTCTTC
NA	TRBV29-1	TRBJ2-1	NA	CSVESAKNNEQFF	TGCAGCGTTGAATCCGCGAAGAACAATGAGCAGTTCTTC
NA	TRBV5-1	TRBJ2-7	TRBD2	CASSAGLAGGPRGYEQYF	TGCGCCAGCAGCGCCGGACTAGCGGGAGGGCCCAGGGGGTACGAGCAGTACTTC
few	TRBV9	TRBJ2-1	TRBD2	CASSDSGTSGRWYNEQFF	TGTGCCAGCAGCGACTCCGGGACTAGCGGGAGGTGGTACAATGAGCAGTTCTTC
few	TRBV7-3	TRBJ1-1	TRBD1	CASSHNGQGNTEAFF	TGTGCCAGCAGCCACAACGGACAGGGAAACACTGAAGCTTTCTTT
NA	TRBV12-3/TRBV12-4	TRBJ1-3	NA	CASSLTGSTVGYF	TGTGCCAGCAGCCTCACAGGGTCGACAGTGGGGTATTTT
NA	TRBV3-1/TRBV3-2	TRBJ1-6	NA	CASSPDSRFSSPLHF	TGTGCCAGCAGCCCGGACTCACGGTTTAGTTCACCCCTCCACTTT
NA	TRBV10-2	TRBJ2-7	TRBD1	CASRANTPGQGVVEQYF	TGCGCCAGCAGAGCAAATACCCCCGGACAGGGGGTTGTCGAGCAGTACTTC
NA	TRBV4-2	TRBJ2-1	TRBD2	CASSQDRVGTREFF	TGTGCCAGCAGCCAAGATCGGGTTGGGACTAGGGAGTTCTTC
NA	TRBV30	TRBJ1-5	NA	CAWSSEEQPQHF	TGTGCCTGGAGTTCAGAGGAGCAGCCCCAGCATTTT
NA	TRBV28	TRBJ2-5	TRBD1	CASKIPGQGGETQYF	TGTGCCAGCAAAATACCGGGACAGGGAGGGGAGACCCAGTACTTC
NA	TRBV24-1	TRBJ2-1	TRBD2	CATRGLGPYNEQFF	TGTGCCACCAGAGGACTAGGGCCGTACAATGAGCAGTTCTTC
NA	TRBV24-1	TRBJ2-2	NA	CATSFPAANTGELFF	TGTGCCACCAGTTTCCCAGCGGCGAACACCGGGGAGCTGTTTTTT
NA	TRBV11-3	TRBJ1-6	NA	CASSLGRENSPLHF	TGTGCCAGCAGCTTAGGGAGAGAGAATTCACCCCTCCACTTT
once	TRBV4-1	TRBJ2-4	TRBD2	CASSQGWTSGISKNIQYF	TGCGCCAGCAGCCAGGGTTGGACTAGCGGGATCTCCAAAAACATTCAGTACTTC
NA	TRBV24-1	TRBJ2-5	TRBD2	CATGLAGGPRETQYF	TGTGCCACCGGGCTAGCGGGAGGGCCACGCGAGACCCAGTACTTC
once	TRBV5-5	TRBJ1-4	TRBD1	CASSYQQGADEKLFF	TGTGCCAGCAGCTACCAACAGGGGGCGGATGAAAAACTGTTTTTT
few	TRBV19	TRBJ2-1	TRBD2	CATKTSGSFMGEQFF	TGTGCCACCAAGACTAGCGGGAGTTTCATGGGTGAGCAGTTCTTC
NA	TRBV4-3	TRBJ1-6	TRBD1	CASSHVPRDRDLSPLHF	TGCGCCAGCAGCCACGTCCCTAGGGACAGGGACTTATCGCCCCTCCACTTT
once	TRBV7-3	TRBJ2-1	NA	CASSFRESYNEQFF	TGTGCCAGCAGCTTCCGGGAGAGTTACAATGAGCAGTTCTTC
NA	TRBV10-3	TRBJ1-1	NA	CAISDILGTEAFF	TGTGCCATCAGTGATATACTCGGCACTGAAGCTTTCTTT
NA	TRBV7-2	TRBJ1-2	NA	CASSLTFAGNGYTF	TGTGCCAGCAGCTTAACGTTTGCGGGCAATGGCTACACCTTC